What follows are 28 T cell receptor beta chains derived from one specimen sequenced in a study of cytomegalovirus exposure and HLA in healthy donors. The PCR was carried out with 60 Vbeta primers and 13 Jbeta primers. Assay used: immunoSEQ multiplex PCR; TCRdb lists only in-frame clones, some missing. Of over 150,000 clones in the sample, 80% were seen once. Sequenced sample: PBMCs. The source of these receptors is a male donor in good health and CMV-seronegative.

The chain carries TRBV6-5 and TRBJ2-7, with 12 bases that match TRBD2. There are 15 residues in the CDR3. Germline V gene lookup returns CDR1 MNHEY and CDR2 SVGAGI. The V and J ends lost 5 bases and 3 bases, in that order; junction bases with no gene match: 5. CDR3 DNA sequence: TGTGCCAGCAGTGGAAGGACTAGCGGGGACTACGAGCAGTACTTC. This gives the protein CASSGRTSGDYEQYF.

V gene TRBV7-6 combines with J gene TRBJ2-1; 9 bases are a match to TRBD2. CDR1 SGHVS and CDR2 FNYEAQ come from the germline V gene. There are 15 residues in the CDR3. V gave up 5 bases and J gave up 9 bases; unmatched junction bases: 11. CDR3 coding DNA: TGTGCCAGCAGCGCTGCGGCGGGGGGGCTCGGTGAGCAGTTCTTC. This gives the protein CASSAAAGGLGEQFF. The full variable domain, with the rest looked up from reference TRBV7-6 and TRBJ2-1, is GAGVSQSPRYKVTKRGQDVALRCDPISGHVSLYWYRQALGQGPEFLTYFNYEAQQDKSGLPNDRFSAERPEGSISTLTIQRTEQRDSAMYRCASSAAAGGLGEQFFGPGTRLTVL.

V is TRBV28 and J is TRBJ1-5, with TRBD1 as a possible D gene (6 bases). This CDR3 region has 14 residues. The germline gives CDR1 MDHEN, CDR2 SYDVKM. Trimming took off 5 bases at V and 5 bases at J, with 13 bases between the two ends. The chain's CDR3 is CASSPGDTYQPQHF. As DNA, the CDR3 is TGTGCCAGCAGTCCCGGGGACACATATCAGCCCCAGCATTTT.

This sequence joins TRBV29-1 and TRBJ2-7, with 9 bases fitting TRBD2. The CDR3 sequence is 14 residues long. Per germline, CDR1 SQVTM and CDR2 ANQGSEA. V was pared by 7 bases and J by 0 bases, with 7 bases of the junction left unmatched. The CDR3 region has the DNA TGCAGCGGAAGCGGGGGGCCGCACTCCTACGAGCAGTACTTC. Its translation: CSGSGGPHSYEQYF.

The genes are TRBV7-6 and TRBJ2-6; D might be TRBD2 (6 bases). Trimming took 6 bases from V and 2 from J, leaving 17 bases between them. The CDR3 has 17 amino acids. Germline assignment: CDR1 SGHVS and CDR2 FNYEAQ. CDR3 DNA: TGTGCCAGCAGTCCAGCGTGGGGGGATGCTGGGGCCAACGTCCTGACTTTC. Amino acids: CASSPAWGDAGANVLTF.

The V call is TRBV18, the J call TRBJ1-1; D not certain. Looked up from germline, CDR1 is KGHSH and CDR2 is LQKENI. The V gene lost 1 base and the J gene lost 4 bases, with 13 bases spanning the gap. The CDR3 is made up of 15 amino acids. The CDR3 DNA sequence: TGTGCCAGCTCACCACAGGTCAGGCGTACCACTGAAGCTTTCTTT. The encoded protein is CASSPQVRRTTEAFF.

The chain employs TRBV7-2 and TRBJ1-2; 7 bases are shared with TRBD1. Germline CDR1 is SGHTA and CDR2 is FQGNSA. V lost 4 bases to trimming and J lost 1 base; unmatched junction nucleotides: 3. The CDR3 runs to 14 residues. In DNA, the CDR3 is TGTGCCAGCAGCTCCCAGGGGGATAACTATGGCTACACCTTC. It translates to CASSSQGDNYGYTF.

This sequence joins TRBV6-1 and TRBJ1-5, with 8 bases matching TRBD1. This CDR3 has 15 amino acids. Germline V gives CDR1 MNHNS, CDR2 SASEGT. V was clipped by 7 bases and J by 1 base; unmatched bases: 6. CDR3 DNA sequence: TGTGCCAGCATTGGCAGGGGGCCAAGCAATCAGCCCCAGCATTTT. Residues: CASIGRGPSNQPQHF.

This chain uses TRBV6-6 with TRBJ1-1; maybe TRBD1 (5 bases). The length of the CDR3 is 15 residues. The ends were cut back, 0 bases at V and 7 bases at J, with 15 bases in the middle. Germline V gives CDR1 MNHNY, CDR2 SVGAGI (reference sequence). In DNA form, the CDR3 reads TGTGCCAGCAGTTACTCGATACAGGAGAGTTATGAAGCTTTCTTT. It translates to CASSYSIQESYEAFF.

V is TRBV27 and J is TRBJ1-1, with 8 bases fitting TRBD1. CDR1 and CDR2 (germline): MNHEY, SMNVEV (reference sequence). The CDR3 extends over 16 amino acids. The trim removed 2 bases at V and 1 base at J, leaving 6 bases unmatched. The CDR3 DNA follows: TGTGCCAGCAGTTTAGCAGGGGGCGCGGGGAACACTGAAGCTTTCTTT. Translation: CASSLAGGAGNTEAFF.

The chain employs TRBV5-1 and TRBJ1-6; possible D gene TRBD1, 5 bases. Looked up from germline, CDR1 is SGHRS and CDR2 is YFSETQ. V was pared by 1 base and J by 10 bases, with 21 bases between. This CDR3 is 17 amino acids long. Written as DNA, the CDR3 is TGCGCCAGCAGCTTGACACAAGTAACCGGGACTGGGTCACCCCTCCACTTT. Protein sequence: CASSLTQVTGTGSPLHF.

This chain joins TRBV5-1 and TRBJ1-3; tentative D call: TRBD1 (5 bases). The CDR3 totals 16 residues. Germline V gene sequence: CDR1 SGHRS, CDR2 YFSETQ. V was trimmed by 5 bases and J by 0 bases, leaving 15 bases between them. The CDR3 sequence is CASRGLDTNSGNTIYF. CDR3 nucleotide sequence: TGCGCCAGCAGGGGCTTGGACACGAACTCTGGAAACACCATATATTTT.

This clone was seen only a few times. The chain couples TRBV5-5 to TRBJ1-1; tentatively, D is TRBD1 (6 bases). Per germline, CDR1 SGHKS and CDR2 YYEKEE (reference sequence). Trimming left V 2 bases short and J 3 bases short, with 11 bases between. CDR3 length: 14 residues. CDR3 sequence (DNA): TGTGCCAGCAGCTTTTGGGGGGGCGACACTGAAGCTTTCTTT. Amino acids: CASSFWGGDTEAFF. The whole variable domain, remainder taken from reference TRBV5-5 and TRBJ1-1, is DAGVTQSPTHLIKTRGQQVTLRCSPISGHKSVSWYQQVLGQGPQFIFQYYEKEERGRGNFPDRFSARQFPNYSSELNVNALLLGDSALYLCASSFWGGDTEAFFGQGTRLTVV.

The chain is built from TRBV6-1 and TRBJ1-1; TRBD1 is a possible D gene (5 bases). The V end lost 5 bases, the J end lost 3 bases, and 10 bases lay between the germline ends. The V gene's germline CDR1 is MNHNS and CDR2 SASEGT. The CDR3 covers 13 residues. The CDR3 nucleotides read TGTGCCAGCAGTCCGCAGGGTTACACTGAAGCTTTCTTT. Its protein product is CASSPQGYTEAFF.

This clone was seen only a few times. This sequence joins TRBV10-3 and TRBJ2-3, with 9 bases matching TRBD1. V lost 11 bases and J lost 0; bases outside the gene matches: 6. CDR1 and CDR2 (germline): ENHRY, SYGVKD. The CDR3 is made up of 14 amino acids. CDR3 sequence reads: CAARDRASTDTQYF. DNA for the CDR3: TGTGCCGCGCGGGACAGGGCCAGCACAGATACGCAGTATTTT.

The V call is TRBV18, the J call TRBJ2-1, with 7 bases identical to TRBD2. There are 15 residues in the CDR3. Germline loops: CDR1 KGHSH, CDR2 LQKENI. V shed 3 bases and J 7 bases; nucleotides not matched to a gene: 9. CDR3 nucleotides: TGTGCCAGCTCACCCCCTAGCGGTATCGGAAATGAGCAGTTCTTC. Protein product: CASSPPSGIGNEQFF.

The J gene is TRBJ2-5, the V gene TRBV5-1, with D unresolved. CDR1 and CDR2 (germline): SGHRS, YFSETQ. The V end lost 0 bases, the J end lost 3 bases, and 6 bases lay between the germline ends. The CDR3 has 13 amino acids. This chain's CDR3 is CASSLGQEETQYF. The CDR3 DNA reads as TGCGCCAGCAGCTTGGGGCAGGAAGAGACCCAGTACTTC.

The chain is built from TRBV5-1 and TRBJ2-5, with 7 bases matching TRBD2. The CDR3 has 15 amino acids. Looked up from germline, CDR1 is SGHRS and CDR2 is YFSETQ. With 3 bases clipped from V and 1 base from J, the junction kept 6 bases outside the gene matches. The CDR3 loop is CASSSSTSTQETQYF. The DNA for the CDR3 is TGCGCCAGCAGCTCCTCGACTAGCACCCAAGAGACCCAGTACTTC.

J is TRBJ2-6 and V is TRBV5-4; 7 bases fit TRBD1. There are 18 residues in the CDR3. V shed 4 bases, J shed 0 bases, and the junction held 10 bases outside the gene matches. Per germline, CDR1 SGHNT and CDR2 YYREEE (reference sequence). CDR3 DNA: TGTGCCAGCAGCACCGGACAGGCCAGAAGCTCTGGGGCCAACGTCCTGACTTTC. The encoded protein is CASSTGQARSSGANVLTF.

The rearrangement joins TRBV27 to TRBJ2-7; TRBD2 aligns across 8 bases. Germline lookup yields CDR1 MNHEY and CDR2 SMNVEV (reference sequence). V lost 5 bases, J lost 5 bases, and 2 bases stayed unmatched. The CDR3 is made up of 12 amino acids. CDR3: CASSQAGDEQYF. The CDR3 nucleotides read TGTGCCAGCAGTCAAGCGGGGGACGAGCAGTACTTC.

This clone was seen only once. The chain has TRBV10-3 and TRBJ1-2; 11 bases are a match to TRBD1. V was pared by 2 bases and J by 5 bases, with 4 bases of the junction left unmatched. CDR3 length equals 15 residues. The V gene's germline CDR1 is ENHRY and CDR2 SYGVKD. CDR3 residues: CAISEGGQGAYGYTF. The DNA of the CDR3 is TGTGCCATCAGTGAGGGAGGACAGGGGGCATATGGCTACACCTTC.

The CDR3 is CASSGTQGKVETQYF. CDR3 bases: TGTGCCAGCAGTGGGACTCAGGGGAAGGTAGAGACCCAGTACTTC. The rearrangement links TRBV2 to TRBJ2-5; possibly TRBD1 for D (6 bases). Trimming cost V 4 bases and J 4 bases, with 16 bases left between them. The CDR3 has 15 amino acids. The germline CDR1 and CDR2 sequences are SNHLY and FYNNEI.

CDR3 loop: CATQAGAGANVLTF. CDR3 sequence (DNA): TGTGCCACGCAGGCAGGTGCTGGGGCCAACGTCCTGACTTTC. The V and J genes are TRBV10-3 and TRBJ2-6; no definite D call. V shed 10 bases and J shed 2 bases, with 12 bases lying between them. This CDR3 comprises 14 residues. Germline assignment: CDR1 ENHRY and CDR2 SYGVKD.

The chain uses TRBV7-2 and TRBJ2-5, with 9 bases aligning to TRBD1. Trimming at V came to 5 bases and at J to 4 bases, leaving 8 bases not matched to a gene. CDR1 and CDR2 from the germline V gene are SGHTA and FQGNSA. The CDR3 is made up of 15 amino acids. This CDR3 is CASSEETGGAETQYF. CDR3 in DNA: TGTGCCAGCAGCGAAGAAACAGGGGGCGCAGAGACCCAGTACTTC.

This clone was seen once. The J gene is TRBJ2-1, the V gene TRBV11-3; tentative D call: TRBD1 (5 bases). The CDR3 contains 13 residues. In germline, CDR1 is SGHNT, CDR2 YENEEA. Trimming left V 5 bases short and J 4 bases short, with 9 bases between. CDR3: CASSPQGYNEQFF. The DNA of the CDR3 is TGTGCCAGCAGCCCCCAGGGATACAATGAGCAGTTCTTC.

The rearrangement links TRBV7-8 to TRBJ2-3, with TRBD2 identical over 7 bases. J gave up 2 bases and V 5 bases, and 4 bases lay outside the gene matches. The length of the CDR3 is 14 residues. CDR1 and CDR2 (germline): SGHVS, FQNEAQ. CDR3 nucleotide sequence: TGTGCCAGCAGCCAGACTAGCCCCACAGATACGCAGTATTTT. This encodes CASSQTSPTDTQYF.

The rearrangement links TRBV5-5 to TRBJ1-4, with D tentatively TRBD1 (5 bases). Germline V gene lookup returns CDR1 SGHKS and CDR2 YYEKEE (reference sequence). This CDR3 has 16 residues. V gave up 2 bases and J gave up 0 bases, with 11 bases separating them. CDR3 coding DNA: TGTGCCAGCAGCTTTGGAGGGGCCGCAACTAATGAAAAACTGTTTTTT. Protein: CASSFGGAATNEKLFF.

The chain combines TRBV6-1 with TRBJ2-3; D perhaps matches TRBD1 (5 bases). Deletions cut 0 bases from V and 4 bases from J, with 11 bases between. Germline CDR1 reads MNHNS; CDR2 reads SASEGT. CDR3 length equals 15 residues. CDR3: CASSEAPRVADTQYF. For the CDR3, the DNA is TGTGCCAGCAGTGAAGCTCCCAGGGTCGCAGATACGCAGTATTTT.